One T cell receptor (beta chain) is described in this entry. V was pared by 0 bases and J by 1 base, with 6 bases between. CDR3 length equals 14 residues. Germline CDR1 ENHRY, CDR2 SYGVKD. These data come from a study of blood T cell repertoires in COVID-19. Study information: Both acute and convalescent COVID-19 samples were obtained from the United States, Italy and Spain. Sample material is recorded as cDNA or gDNA derived from T cells, B-cell-depleted T cells, or PBMCs.

Sequencing was performed with immunoSEQ multiplex PCR; in TCRdb, only in-frame clones are kept and a portion is missing. The sample carries roughly 100,000 clones, about 79% recorded once. This chain connects TRBV10-3 to TRBJ1-1; no clear D gene. The sequenced sample was peripheral blood. This clonotype originated in an elderly man with COVID-19, enrolled during active disease. CDR3 sequence reads: CAISESTGNTEAFF. The CDR3, as DNA: TGTGCCATCAGTGAGTCGACGGGGAACACTGAAGCTTTCTTT.